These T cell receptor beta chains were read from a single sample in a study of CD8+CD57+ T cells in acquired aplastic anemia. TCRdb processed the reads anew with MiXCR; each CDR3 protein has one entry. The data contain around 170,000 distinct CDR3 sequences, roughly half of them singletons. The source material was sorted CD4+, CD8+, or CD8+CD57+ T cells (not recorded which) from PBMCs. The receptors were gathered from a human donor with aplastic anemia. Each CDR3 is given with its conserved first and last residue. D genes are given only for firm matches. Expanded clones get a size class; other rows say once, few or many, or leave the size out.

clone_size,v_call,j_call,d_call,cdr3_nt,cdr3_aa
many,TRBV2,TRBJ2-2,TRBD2,TGTGCCAGCAGCGGGGGGACCACCGGGGAGCTGTTTTTT,CASSGGTTGELFF
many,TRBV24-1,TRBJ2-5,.,TGTGCCACCAGTAATGTGGGAATCGAAGAGACCCAGTACTTC,CATSNVGIEETQYF
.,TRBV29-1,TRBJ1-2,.,TGCAGCGTTGCGGCGGGCGACTATGGCTACACCTTC,CSVAAGDYGYTF
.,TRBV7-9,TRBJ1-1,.,TGTGCCAGCAGCTTAGGGGGAGTCGCTGAAGCTTTCTTT,CASSLGGVAEAFF
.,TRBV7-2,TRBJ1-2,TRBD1,TGTGCCAGCAGCTCCCCGAAACAGGGGAACTATGGTTACACCTTC,CASSSPKQGNYGYTF
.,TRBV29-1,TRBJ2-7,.,TGCAGCAGTTTAGCGCCAAGGGGGGCGCCCTACGAGCAGTACTTC,CSSLAPRGAPYEQYF
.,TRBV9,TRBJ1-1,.,TGTGCCAGCAGCCCCCAGATCAACACTGAAGCTTTCTTT,CASSPQINTEAFF
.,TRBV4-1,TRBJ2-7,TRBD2,TGCGCCAGCCGTCCTAAACTAGCGGGAGGGGACGAGCAGTACTTC,CASRPKLAGGDEQYF
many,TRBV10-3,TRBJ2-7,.,TGTGCCATCAGTGAGTCAGAGATTACCTACGAGCAGTACTTC,CAISESEITYEQYF
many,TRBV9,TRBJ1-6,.,TGTGCCAGCAGCAAGGGGCGGGGCTCCCCCCTCCACTTT,CASSKGRGSPLHF
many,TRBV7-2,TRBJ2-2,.,TGTGCCAGCAGCTTAGCCCGCTACATCGGGGGCGGGGAGCTGTTTTTT,CASSLARYIGGGELFF
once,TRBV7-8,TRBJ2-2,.,TGTGCCAGCAGCCTACTCAGGGAGACCGGGGAGCTGTTTTTT,CASSLLRETGELFF
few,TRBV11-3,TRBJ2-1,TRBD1,TGTGCCAGCAGCCACCGAGGGGGCAGGGAAAATGAGCAGTTCTTC,CASSHRGGRENEQFF
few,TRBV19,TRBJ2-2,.,TGTGCCAGTAGTATGTTCAGGGATGCCGGGGAGCTGTTTTTT,CASSMFRDAGELFF
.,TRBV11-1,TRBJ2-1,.,TGTGCCAGCAGCTTACTCCGAGCGGGCCGCCGGCATGAGCAGTTCTTC,CASSLLRAGRRHEQFF
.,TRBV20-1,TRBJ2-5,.,TGCAGTGCTGTACACCCGTACCAAGAGACCCAGTACTTC,CSAVHPYQETQYF
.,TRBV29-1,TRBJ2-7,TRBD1,TGCAGCGTTGTCGACAGGGCCGCATTCGAGCAGTACTTC,CSVVDRAAFEQYF
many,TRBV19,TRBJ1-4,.,TGTGCCAGTAGTCCCCGGAGGGGATTTAATGAAAAACTGTTTTTT,CASSPRRGFNEKLFF
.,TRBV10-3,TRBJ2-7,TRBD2,TGTGCCATCAGCCCTCTGAGGAGGCTAGCGGGAACAAAGCAGTACTTC,CAISPLRRLAGTKQYF
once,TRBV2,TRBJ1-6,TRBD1,TGTGCCAGCAGTGAAGGGACAGGGGGGAATTCACCCCTCCACTTT,CASSEGTGGNSPLHF
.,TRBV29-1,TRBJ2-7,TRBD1,TGCAGCGTTGAAGGGTTAGGGACAGGGATCTACGAGCAGTACTTC,CSVEGLGTGIYEQYF
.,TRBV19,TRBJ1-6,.,TGTGCCAGTACCCCAATGGGACAAAGGAATTCACCCCTCCACTTT,CASTPMGQRNSPLHF
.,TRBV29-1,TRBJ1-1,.,TGCAGCGTTGGGCCAGGGTCCATGAACACTGAAGCTTTCTTT,CSVGPGSMNTEAFF
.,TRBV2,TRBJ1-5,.,TGTGCCAGCAGTGAGAGCAATCAGCCCCAGCATTTT,CASSESNQPQHF
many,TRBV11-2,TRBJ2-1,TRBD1,TGTGCCAGCAGCTCGCGGACAGGGGGGACCTACAATGAGCAGTTCTTC,CASSSRTGGTYNEQFF
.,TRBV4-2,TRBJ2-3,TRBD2,TGTGCCAGCAGCCAGGGGGTTAGCGGGACAGATACGCAGTATTTT,CASSQGVSGTDTQYF
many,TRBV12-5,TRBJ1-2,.,TGTGCTAGTGGCCCCCGCACTAACTATGGCTACACCTTC,CASGPRTNYGYTF
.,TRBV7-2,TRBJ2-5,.,TGTGCCACCTCCCAAGAGACCCAGTACTTC,CATSQETQYF
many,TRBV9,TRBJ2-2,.,TGTGCCAGCAGCGTAGCTGGTAGGGCTAGCACCGGGGAGCTGTTTTTT,CASSVAGRASTGELFF
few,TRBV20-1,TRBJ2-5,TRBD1,TGCAGTGCCACCTCCTCGACAGGGCAAGAGACCCAGTACTTC,CSATSSTGQETQYF
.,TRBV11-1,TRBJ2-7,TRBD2,TGTGCCAGCAGCTTAACGACTAGCGGGGGATACGAGCAGTACTTC,CASSLTTSGGYEQYF
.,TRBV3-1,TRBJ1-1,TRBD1,TGTGCCAGCAGCCGAACAAGGGGGGCAGGGGGCTGGATGGACACTGAAGCTTTCTTT,CASSRTRGAGGWMDTEAFF
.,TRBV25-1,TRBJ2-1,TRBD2,TGTGCCAGCAGTGAATTGGCAGCGGGAGGGCCGTCCGATGAGCAGTTCTTC,CASSELAAGGPSDEQFF
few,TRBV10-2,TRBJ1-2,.,TGCGCCAGCAGGGAGACCGGTATCTATGGCTACACCTTC,CASRETGIYGYTF
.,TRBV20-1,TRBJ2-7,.,TGCAGTGCTAGGGGGCAGGGGTCCTACGAGCAGTACTTC,CSARGQGSYEQYF
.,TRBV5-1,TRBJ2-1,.,TGCGCCAGCAGCGGAGGGACGGCCGGTGAGCAGTTCTTC,CASSGGTAGEQFF
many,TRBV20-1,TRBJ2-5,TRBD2,TGCAGTGCTATGCGGCTAGCGGGAGGCGCAAAGACCCAGTACTTC,CSAMRLAGGAKTQYF
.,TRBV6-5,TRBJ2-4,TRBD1,TGTGCCAGCAGGGTCGGACAGGGGAACATTCAGTACTTC,CASRVGQGNIQYF
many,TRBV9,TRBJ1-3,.,TGTGCCAGCAGCGAGGCTCCGGGAACTGGAAACACCATATATTTT,CASSEAPGTGNTIYF
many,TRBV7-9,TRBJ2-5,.,TGTGCCAGCAGCTTAGGTTCCCTCGAGGGAGAGACCCAGTACTTC,CASSLGSLEGETQYF